One and the same sample provided the 13 T cell receptor beta chains below, sequenced in a study of cytomegalovirus exposure and HLA in healthy donors. 60 Vbeta and 13 Jbeta primers were used in PCR. TCRdb's copy holds only in-frame clones and misses some; the assay was immunoSEQ multiplex PCR. The repertoire holds 90,000 to 120,000 clones, with roughly 80% as singletons. Source material: PBMCs. The receptors were gathered from a man aged 25 to 40 in good health and CMV-seropositive.

About this clone itself: One junction end does not reproduce the germline sequence, and a read error may be involved. J is TRBJ2-7 and V is TRBV7-9; TRBD1 matches at 7 bases. Germline values: CDR1 SEHNR, CDR2 FQNEAQ (reference sequence). The CDR3 extends over 17 amino acids. The CDR3 nucleotides are TGTTCCAGCAGCTTATACCCTTCCCCTGGGACAGCAGTTCAGCAGTACTTC. Encoded protein: CSSSLYPSPGTAVQQYF.

This clone was counted between two and nine times. The V gene is TRBV6-5, the J gene TRBJ1-2; 10 nucleotides line up with TRBD1. V shed 1 base and J 4 bases; nucleotides not matched to a gene: 3. Germline V CDR1 and CDR2: MNHEY, SVGAGI. The CDR3 has 15 residues. CDR3 region: CASSYFGQGVYGYTF. CDR3 coding DNA: TGTGCCAGCAGTTACTTTGGACAGGGGGTCTATGGCTACACCTTC.

The chain links TRBV4-1 to TRBJ1-5; TRBD1 matches at 10 bases. The CDR3 runs to 16 residues. J lost 6 bases, V lost 2 bases, and 7 bases had no gene match. The germline V gene has CDR1 MGHRA and CDR2 YSYEKL. CDR3 protein: CASSQWDRGISQPQHF. DNA for the CDR3: TGCGCCAGCAGCCAATGGGACAGGGGCATAAGTCAGCCCCAGCATTTT.

V usage is TRBV6-1 and J usage is TRBJ2-2, with D maybe TRBD2 (5 bases). Trimming removed 0 bases from V and 6 bases from J, with 8 bases in between. Per the germline V gene, CDR1 is MNHNS and CDR2 is SASEGT. The CDR3 sequence is 14 residues long. CDR3 nucleotide sequence: TGTGCCAGCAGTGAAGCAGGAGGATCCGGGGAGCTGTTTTTT. Protein product: CASSEAGGSGELFF.

The genes are TRBV7-7 and TRBJ2-5; 7 bases are a match to TRBD1. CDR1 SSHAT and CDR2 FNYEAQ come from the germline V gene (reference sequence). The junction had 6 bases not matched to a gene; V was cut back by 5 bases and J by 0 bases. The CDR3 runs 15 residues. The chain's CDR3 is CASSVDRVNQETQYF. The CDR3 DNA reads TGTGCCAGCAGCGTAGACAGGGTCAACCAAGAGACCCAGTACTTC.

The chain uses TRBV29-1 and TRBJ2-7, with 8 bases lining up with TRBD1. CDR3 length: 13 residues. The germline gives CDR1 SQVTM, CDR2 ANQGSEA. V dropped 1 base and J dropped 4; count of bases not matched to a gene: 3. The CDR3 DNA reads TGCAGCGTTGAAGGGCAGGGGGCGTACGAGCAGTACTTC. It is translated as CSVEGQGAYEQYF.

The chain carries TRBV2 and TRBJ2-1, with D maybe TRBD2 (5 bases). V shed 4 bases and J shed 6 bases, with 10 bases lying between them. The CDR3 has 13 amino acids. The V gene's germline CDR1 is SNHLY and CDR2 FYNNEI. CDR3 amino acids: CASSVGRANEQFF. DNA for the CDR3: TGTGCCAGCAGTGTGGGGAGAGCCAATGAGCAGTTCTTC.

As DNA, the CDR3 is TGTGCCAGCAGTGATTCTATGGGACTAGCGAGTTACGAGCAGTACTTC. Protein sequence: CASSDSMGLASYEQYF. The V gene is TRBV2, the J gene TRBJ2-7; 10 nucleotides agree with TRBD2. This CDR3 comprises 16 residues. Trimming removed 3 bases from V and 4 bases from J; junction bases left unmatched: 9. Germline assignment: CDR1 SNHLY and CDR2 FYNNEI.

This clone was seen only a few times. The chain joins TRBV19 to TRBJ1-1; no clear D. Trimming took 7 bases from V and 3 from J, leaving 12 bases between them. Per the germline V gene, CDR1 is LNHDA and CDR2 is SQIVND (reference sequence). There are 13 residues in the CDR3. In nucleotides, the CDR3 is TGTGCCAGTATCCTCTACGGGGACACTGAAGCTTTCTTT. Amino acids: CASILYGDTEAFF.

The chain combines TRBV4-1 with TRBJ2-7; D is perhaps TRBD2 (6 bases). The germline V gene has CDR1 MGHRA and CDR2 YSYEKL. The V gene lost 0 bases and the J gene lost 5 bases, with 11 bases spanning the gap. This CDR3 has 14 amino acids. The CDR3 DNA sequence: TGCGCCAGCAGCCAAGATTGGGGGAGGCACGAGCAGTACTTC. Protein: CASSQDWGRHEQYF.

This chain connects TRBV2 to TRBJ1-1; TRBD1 matches at 7 bases. Germline CDR1 reads SNHLY; CDR2 reads FYNNEI. This CDR3 has 13 residues. V trimming: 5 bases; J trimming: 2 bases; junction bases outside the gene matches: 2. The CDR3 DNA follows: TGTGCCAGCAGTAGGGGGCCAAACACTGAAGCTTTCTTT. It translates to CASSRGPNTEAFF.

This sequence joins TRBV5-4 and TRBJ2-5, with D possibly TRBD1 on 5 matching bases. The germline gives CDR1 SGHNT, CDR2 YYREEE (reference sequence). V was pared by 4 bases and J by 3 bases, with 19 bases between. This CDR3 has 16 residues. As DNA, the CDR3 is TGTGCCAGCAGCCCGAGGTTGGGCAGGGCGGAAGAGACCCAGTACTTC. It yields the protein CASSPRLGRAEETQYF.

The chain uses TRBV13 and TRBJ1-4; a weak D match, TRBD1 (6 bases). Per germline, CDR1 PRHDT and CDR2 FYEKMQ (reference sequence). This CDR3 has 14 amino acids. Trimming stripped 5 bases from V and 8 bases from J, with 15 bases between. CDR3 in amino acids: CASSLRQVGEKLFF. The CDR3 coding sequence is TGTGCCAGCAGCCTTAGACAGGTCGGAGAAAAACTGTTTTTT. The complete variable domain, with remaining parts taken from reference TRBV13 and TRBJ1-4, reads AAGVIQSPRHLIKEKRETATLKCYPIPRHDTVYWYQQGPGQDPQFLISFYEKMQSDKGSIPDRFSAQQFSDYHSELNMSSLELGDSALYFCASSLRQVGEKLFFGSGTQLSVL.